These 10 T cell receptor beta chains were sequenced from one sample in a study of T cells expressing NK-cell markers. From the 5' RACE reads, TCRdb lists one entry per CDR3 protein and no DNA. In total, the table holds around 180,000 distinct CDR3 sequences. The specimen sequenced was blood T cells: a sorted CD56 or NKG2C T cell subset, CD4+ or CD8+ T cells, or bulk PBMC T cells (not recorded which). The source of these receptors is a man aged 18 to 69 in good health.

This rearrangement joins TRBV28 to TRBJ1-6. CDR1 is MDHEN and CDR2 is SYDVKM in the germline V gene. The CDR3 has 15 residues. CDR3 loop: CASTSAAITGSPLHF.

The V call is TRBV19, the J call TRBJ2-3; TCRdb's D call of TRBD1 is untestable without DNA. The CDR3 extends over 15 amino acids. The germline gives CDR1 LNHDA, CDR2 SQIVND (reference sequence). CDR3 amino acids: CASSIWPGSTDTQYF. Together with reference TRBV19 and TRBJ2-3, the CDR3 gives the full variable domain: DGGITQSPKYLFRKEGQNVTLSCEQNLNHDAMYWYRQDPGQGLRLIYYSQIVNDFQKGDIAEGYSVSREKKESFPLTVTSAQKNPTAFYLCASSIWPGSTDTQYFGPGTRLTVL.

V gene TRBV15 combines with J gene TRBJ1-6. This CDR3 is built from 15 residues. Germline CDR1 LNHNV, CDR2 YYDKDF (reference sequence). CDR3 sequence reads: CATSRGRGNNSPLHF.

CDR3 sequence reads: CASSIGGELFF. V gene TRBV19 combines with J gene TRBJ2-2. The CDR3 totals 11 residues. Germline V CDR1 and CDR2: LNHDA, SQIVND (reference sequence).

The chain is built from TRBV4-1 and TRBJ2-5; TCRdb's assignment of TRBD1 cannot be checked, as there is no DNA. Germline CDR1 is MGHRA and CDR2 is YSYEKL. CDR3 size: 18 residues. CDR3: CASSQEQGGTGASETQYF.

The rearrangement joins TRBV5-6 to TRBJ1-4. CDR3 length: 13 residues. Germline V gives CDR1 SGHDT, CDR2 YYEEEE. CDR3 sequence: CASSLDTNEKLFF.

The chain combines TRBV6-6 with TRBJ1-1; as DNA is missing, the TRBD1 call by TCRdb cannot be tested. Germline loops: CDR1 MNHNY, CDR2 SVGAGI (reference sequence). The CDR3 extends over 19 amino acids. The CDR3 sequence: CASSYSTNGDSLMNTEAFF.

The chain combines TRBV27 with TRBJ2-1; TCRdb indicates TRBD1, and absent DNA this call remains unverified. The CDR3 loop spans 15 amino acids. Germline-derived CDR1 and CDR2 are MNHEY and SMNVEV (reference sequence). CDR3 residues: CASSRNREAYNEQFF.

The genes are TRBV25-1 and TRBJ1-6; TCRdb gives TRBD1 as the D gene, but with no DNA this cannot be confirmed. The germline CDR1 and CDR2 sequences are MGHDK and SYGVNS. This CDR3 has 16 amino acids. The CDR3 protein is CASRRQGSSYNSPLHF.

The rearrangement links TRBV12-3 or TRBV12-4 to TRBJ2-5; TCRdb names TRBD2, which stays unverified in the absence of DNA. This CDR3 has 17 amino acids. The CDR3 here is CASSFLFVAGGPGTQYF.